This passage covers 23 T cell receptor beta chains from one sample sequenced in a study of OX40 agonist ivuxolimab in advanced cancers. The table came from immunoSEQ multiplex PCR; TCRdb's copy has only in-frame clones and leaves some out. The sample has more than 100,000 clones; around 91% are singletons. The sequencing used CD4+ or CD8+ T cells sorted from blood, collected in a trial of the OX40 agonist ivuxolimab. The receptors originated from an adult with an advanced solid tumor such as melanoma, head and neck, liver or kidney cancer.

This clone was counted a few times. The chain is built from TRBV18 and TRBJ1-2; 8 positions agree with TRBD1. CDR3 length equals 13 residues. J lost 6 bases, V lost 4 bases, and 4 bases had no gene match. In germline, CDR1 is KGHSH, CDR2 LQKENI. In DNA form, the CDR3 reads TGTGCCAGCTCACTTGGACAGGGCGATGGCTACACCTTC. Translated, it gives CASSLGQGDGYTF.

The chain recombines TRBV5-6 with TRBJ1-5; D not certain. Germline assignment: CDR1 SGHDT and CDR2 YYEEEE. The CDR3 runs to 12 residues. Trimming took 2 bases from V and 2 from J, leaving 2 bases between them. CDR3 nucleotide sequence: TGTGCCAGCAGCTTCGGCAATCAGCCCCAGCATTTT. It yields the protein CASSFGNQPQHF.

The V call is TRBV6-1, the J call TRBJ1-2; D may be TRBD1 (5 bases). Between the trimmed V and J ends, which lost 11 bases and 2 bases, there was a span of 15 bases. The germline V gene has CDR1 MNHNS and CDR2 SASEGT. CDR3 length: 13 residues. The CDR3: CAGRQGGNYGYTF. DNA of the CDR3: TGTGCCGGGCGGCAGGGTGGGAACTATGGCTACACCTTC.

The V and J genes are TRBV6-5 and TRBJ1-6, with D possibly being TRBD1 (5 bases). The germline V gene encodes CDR1 MNHEY and CDR2 SVGAGI. V was trimmed by 7 bases and J by 9 bases, leaving 13 bases between them. CDR3 length: 13 residues. CDR3 DNA sequence: TGTGCCAGCAACCGGGACCGAAGTTCACCCCTCCACTTT. Its protein product is CASNRDRSSPLHF.

The sample holds a few counts of this clone. The chain carries TRBV2 and TRBJ2-7, with 13 bases that match TRBD2. CDR1 is SNHLY and CDR2 is FYNNEI in the germline V gene. The CDR3 has 16 amino acids. After removal of 6 bases from V and 2 bases from J, the junction contained 7 bases not matched to a gene. The CDR3 spells CASSRGLAGATYEQYF. The CDR3 DNA sequence: TGTGCCAGCAGCCGCGGACTAGCGGGGGCCACCTACGAGCAGTACTTC.

Only a few counts were recorded for this clone. The chain combines TRBV7-2 with TRBJ1-6; 7 bases are a match to TRBD1. CDR1 is SGHTA and CDR2 is FQGNSA in the germline V gene. This CDR3 has 13 amino acids. The V segment lost 3 bases and the J segment 11 bases; nucleotides outside the gene matches: 4. The CDR3 reads CASSLGQTTPLHF. DNA of the CDR3: TGTGCCAGCAGCTTGGGACAGACGACACCCCTCCACTTT.

As regards this clone: Other DNA variants within this sample encode the same CDR3. The chain is built from TRBV9 and TRBJ2-1; 7 bases align to TRBD2. J lost 1 base, V lost 2 bases, and 0 bases had no gene match. This CDR3 has 14 amino acids. Germline CDR1 and CDR2: SGDLS and YYNGEE. For the CDR3, the DNA is TGTGCCAGCAGCGTGGGGGGGTCCTACAATGAGCAGTTCTTC. The encoded protein is CASSVGGSYNEQFF. The variable domain in full, with the rest retrieved from reference TRBV9 and TRBJ2-1, is DSGVTQTPKHLITATGQRVTLRCSPRSGDLSVYWYQQSLDQGLQFLIQYYNGEERAKGNILERFSAQQFPDLHSELNLSSLELGDSALYFCASSVGGSYNEQFFGPGTRLTVL.

The chain recombines TRBV27 with TRBJ1-2; the D is unclear. Per the germline V gene, CDR1 is MNHEY and CDR2 is SMNVEV (reference sequence). The CDR3 length is 18 residues. The V and J ends lost 5 bases and 4 bases respectively, with 26 bases between them. The CDR3 DNA is TGTGCCAGCAGTCCCATTTACCAAACTCCCCAGATGAGCTATGGCTACACCTTC. This gives the protein CASSPIYQTPQMSYGYTF.

The chain joins TRBV28 to TRBJ2-3, with TRBD1 identical over 7 bases. Germline lookup yields CDR1 MDHEN and CDR2 SYDVKM. With 5 bases clipped from V and 11 bases from J, the junction kept 7 bases outside the gene matches. The CDR3 consists of 12 residues. CDR3 nucleotide sequence: TGTGCCAGCAGTCCCGGACAGGCGCTGCAGTATTTT. This translates into CASSPGQALQYF.

The chain has TRBV7-3 and TRBJ2-1; D is uncertain. The CDR3 extends over 13 amino acids. Germline loops: CDR1 SGHTA, CDR2 FQGTGA. V gave up 0 bases and J gave up 1 base, with 1 base separating them. CDR3 in amino acids: CASSLTSYNEQFF. The DNA for the CDR3 is TGTGCCAGCAGCTTAACGTCCTACAATGAGCAGTTCTTC.

The chain uses TRBV11-2 and TRBJ2-5; D is ambiguous. The CDR3 runs to 13 residues. Germline V lookup: CDR1 SGHAT, CDR2 FQNNGV. Trimming took 1 base from V and 5 from J, leaving 8 bases between them. DNA for the CDR3: TGTGCCAGCAGCTTAGCCGGTCGGGAGACCCAGTACTTC. It is translated as CASSLAGRETQYF.

This clone was seen more than once but under ten times. The rearrangement uses TRBV19 and TRBJ1-4, with 9 bases that match TRBD1. Germline-derived CDR1 and CDR2 are LNHDA and SQIVND (reference sequence). V shed 2 bases, J shed 5 bases, and the junction held 3 bases outside the gene matches. The CDR3 consists of 15 residues. Here the CDR3 reads CASSISGQGNEKLFF. The CDR3 DNA is TGTGCCAGTAGTATATCGGGACAGGGAAATGAAAAACTGTTTTTT.

The V and J genes are TRBV5-1 and TRBJ2-2; no clear D gene. Germline lookup yields CDR1 SGHRS and CDR2 YFSETQ. Trimming pared 0 bases from V and 4 bases from J, leaving 10 bases between. The CDR3 sequence is 15 residues long. Here the CDR3 DNA reads TGCGCCAGCAGCTTGGGTGGGGTGAGCACCGGGGAGCTGTTTTTT. It yields the protein CASSLGGVSTGELFF.

The CDR3 loop is CASSPPGRGDSNQPQHF. CDR3 sequence (DNA): TGTGCCAGCTCACCACCGGGAAGGGGGGATAGCAATCAGCCCCAGCATTTT. The genes are TRBV18 and TRBJ1-5, with a possible D match to TRBD1 (6 bases). Germline V gene data show CDR1 as KGHSH and CDR2 as LQKENI. This CDR3 has 17 amino acids. Trimming took off 0 bases at V and 0 bases at J, with 12 bases between the two ends.

This sequence joins TRBV28 and TRBJ2-5, with D hard to call. The CDR3 sequence is 14 residues long. The germline V gene encodes CDR1 MDHEN and CDR2 SYDVKM. The V and J ends lost 0 bases and 0 bases respectively, with 5 bases between them. CDR3 in DNA: TGTGCCAGCAGTTTATGGGGAAACCAAGAGACCCAGTACTTC. Translation gives CASSLWGNQETQYF.

Here the CDR3 reads CASSEGQGAPGANVLTF. The CDR3 DNA reads TGTGCCAGCAGTGAAGGACAGGGGGCGCCTGGGGCCAACGTCCTGACTTTC. This chain connects TRBV6-1 to TRBJ2-6; 10 bases align to TRBD1. The V gene end was trimmed by 1 base and the J gene end by 2 bases; junction bases not matched to a gene: 2. The CDR3 has 17 amino acids. CDR1 and CDR2 from the germline V gene are MNHNS and SASEGT.

The chain recombines TRBV2 with TRBJ1-6; D perhaps matches TRBD1 (5 bases). The CDR3 is 15 amino acids. Germline V gene lookup returns CDR1 SNHLY and CDR2 FYNNEI. V dropped 7 bases and J dropped 7 bases, with 17 bases sitting between them. CDR3 sequence: CASTVYGRVNSPLHF. The CDR3 DNA follows: TGTGCCAGCACCGTGTATGGCAGGGTGAATTCACCCCTCCACTTT.

The chain uses TRBV5-1 and TRBJ1-2, with 9 bases that match TRBD1. The CDR3 totals 13 residues. Germline V gene lookup returns CDR1 SGHRS and CDR2 YFSETQ. V gave up 4 bases and J gave up 6 bases; unmatched junction bases: 4. This CDR3 is CASSPRTGDGYTF. The CDR3 region has the DNA TGCGCCAGCAGCCCACGGACAGGGGATGGCTACACCTTC. The full variable domain, with the rest looked up from reference TRBV5-1 and TRBJ1-2, is KAGVTQTPRYLIKTRGQQVTLSCSPISGHRSVSWYQQTPGQGLQFLFEYFSETQRNKGNFPGRFSGRQFSNSRSEMNVSTLELGDSALYLCASSPRTGDGYTFGSGTRLTVV.

This clone was observed a handful of times. V and J are TRBV6-6 and TRBJ1-6; 9 bases fit TRBD1. This CDR3 contains 15 residues. Germline V gene lookup returns CDR1 MNHNY and CDR2 SVGAGI (reference sequence). V lost 1 base, J lost 9 bases, and 4 bases stayed unmatched. The CDR3, as DNA: TGTGCCAGCAGTTACTTGGGACAGGGACGTTCACCCCTCCACTTT. Translated, it gives CASSYLGQGRSPLHF.

The genes are TRBV28 and TRBJ1-4, with D hard to call. V gave up 4 bases and J gave up 4 bases, with 10 bases separating them. The germline V gene encodes CDR1 MDHEN and CDR2 SYDVKM. The CDR3 runs 14 residues. CDR3 residues: CASSSREGNEKLFF. In DNA, the CDR3 is TGTGCCAGCAGTTCCCGGGAAGGTAATGAAAAACTGTTTTTT.

The chain links TRBV19 to TRBJ2-7; 8 bases map to TRBD1. The junction had 7 bases not matched to a gene; V was cut back by 6 bases and J by 3 bases. CDR1 is LNHDA and CDR2 is SQIVND in the germline V gene (reference sequence). The CDR3 loop spans 14 amino acids. CDR3 sequence: CASRTQGANYEQYF. CDR3 in DNA: TGTGCCAGTAGAACTCAGGGGGCGAACTACGAGCAGTACTTC.

The chain employs TRBV11-3 and TRBJ2-3; D perhaps matches TRBD2 (5 bases). CDR1 SGHNT and CDR2 YENEEA come from the germline V gene. The CDR3 extends over 15 amino acids. V lost 6 bases to trimming and J lost 0 bases, with 13 bases between them. CDR3 region: CASSLEAASTDTQYF. In nucleotides, the CDR3 is TGTGCCAGCAGTTTGGAGGCCGCTAGCACAGATACGCAGTATTTT.

The chain links TRBV7-2 to TRBJ1-2; D is possibly TRBD1 (6 bases). V lost 4 bases and J lost 7, with 16 bases in between. The CDR3 loop spans 14 amino acids. Germline-derived CDR1 and CDR2 are SGHTA and FQGNSA. The CDR3 region is CASSWTLGGGGYTF. CDR3 in DNA: TGTGCCAGCAGCTGGACACTCGGAGGGGGTGGCTACACCTTC. Looking up the rest from reference TRBV7-2 and TRBJ1-2 gives the full variable domain: GAGVSQSPSNKVTEKGKDVELRCDPISGHTALYWYRQSLGQGLEFLIYFQGNSAPDKSGLPSDRFSAERTGGSVSTLTIQRTQQEDSAVYLCASSWTLGGGGYTFGSGTRLTVV.